The 20 T cell receptor beta chains below were found in one sample sequenced in a study of CD8+ T cells in alopecia areata (dated by TCRdb to 2016 to 2018). Libraries were prepared through the immunoSEQ multiplex PCR assay. RNA was extracted from all samples and reverse transcribed into cDNA as template for TCR sequencing. The table comes from immuneACCESS by way of TCRdb, which keeps in-frame sequences with V and J called. Part of the clones is missing from these tables; in studies checked, under half for an unresolved V gene and the rest for unknown reasons. A total of about 140,000 clones appear in this sample, about 85% of them only once. The ten largest make up less than 15% of the sample. What the time point label conveys for this sample: 4 weeks on oral tofacitinib. This specimen's treatment or condition label, interpreted: oral pan-JAK inhibitor, 5-10 mg twice daily. Material: CD8+ T cells sorted from blood, obtained at week 4, from a patient treated with tofacitinib. Receptor source: a human donor with alopecia areata.

V usage is TRBV25-1 and J usage is TRBJ2-7; D perhaps matches TRBD2 (5 bases). This CDR3 is built from 17 residues. Trimming removed 4 bases at V and 4 bases at J, with 23 bases between. Germline V CDR1 and CDR2: MGHDK, SYGVNS. The CDR3 protein is CASSAPSPRAGGYEQYF. DNA for the CDR3: TGTGCCAGCAGTGCACCATCCCCCCGGGCGGGCGGGTACGAGCAGTACTTC.

This clone is a singleton in its sample. The chain couples TRBV6-6 to TRBJ2-7, with no clear D. Germline lookup yields CDR1 MNHNY and CDR2 SVGAGI (reference sequence). This CDR3 spans 13 amino acids. Trimming pared 2 bases from V and 5 bases from J, leaving 10 bases between. The DNA for the CDR3 is TGTGCCAGCAGTTACAGAGAGACTGACGAGCAGTACTTC. Protein: CASSYRETDEQYF.

The chain couples TRBV29-1 to TRBJ1-3; D not resolved. The CDR3 is 13 amino acids. Germline lookup yields CDR1 SQVTM and CDR2 ANQGSEA. V lost 5 bases and J 4 bases, leaving 12 bases between the germline ends. DNA of the CDR3: TGCAGCGTTTTAGACTTCACCGGAAACACCATATATTTT. Its translation: CSVLDFTGNTIYF.

This chain connects TRBV4-1 to TRBJ2-7; no definite D call. The V end lost 0 bases, the J end lost 0 bases, and 6 bases lay between the germline ends. This CDR3 region has 14 residues. Germline CDR1 is MGHRA and CDR2 is YSYEKL. The CDR3 region is CASSQEPYSYEQYF. CDR3 nucleotide sequence: TGCGCCAGCAGCCAAGAACCGTACTCCTACGAGCAGTACTTC.

This CDR3 is CSVDLTGTGEGGYTF. For the CDR3, the DNA is TGCAGCGTTGACCTGACCGGGACAGGGGAAGGTGGCTACACCTTC. The genes are TRBV29-1 and TRBJ1-2; 10 bases are a match to TRBD1. The CDR3 is 15 residues long. Germline CDR1 SQVTM, CDR2 ANQGSEA. Trimming at V came to 3 bases and at J to 7 bases, leaving 11 bases not matched to a gene.

The chain employs TRBV29-1 and TRBJ2-7, with 9 bases fitting TRBD2. Trimming removed 0 bases from V and 0 bases from J; junction bases left unmatched: 3. The CDR3 loop spans 15 amino acids. Looked up from germline, CDR1 is SQVTM and CDR2 is ANQGSEA. The CDR3 here is CSVEDERGDSYEQYF. The CDR3 nucleotides are TGCAGCGTTGAAGATGAGCGGGGGGACTCCTACGAGCAGTACTTC.

The J gene is TRBJ2-1, the V gene TRBV6-5, with 10 bases matching TRBD2. The length of the CDR3 is 15 residues. Germline CDR1 reads MNHEY; CDR2 reads SVGAGI. Trimming cost V 5 bases and J 8 bases; bases outside gene matches: 9. CDR3 sequence (DNA): TGTGCCAGCAGTACTAGAAGCGGGAGGGCAGATGAGCAGTTCTTC. It yields the protein CASSTRSGRADEQFF.

This chain connects TRBV6-5 to TRBJ1-2; TRBD1 matches at 7 bases. This CDR3 spans 14 amino acids. Unmatched junction bases numbered 8, after V lost 6 bases and J lost 4 bases. Germline CDR1 reads MNHEY; CDR2 reads SVGAGI. The DNA of the CDR3 is TGTGCCAGCAGCGGCGGGGGACAGCTCTATGGCTACACCTTC. As protein: CASSGGGQLYGYTF.

The rearrangement joins TRBV4-1 to TRBJ1-4, with 8 bases that match TRBD1. Germline CDR1 is MGHRA and CDR2 is YSYEKL. Trimming took 0 bases from V and 3 from J; bases not matched to a gene: 3. CDR3 length equals 16 residues. CDR3 region: CASSQEGTGANEKLFF. The DNA for the CDR3 is TGCGCCAGCAGCCAAGAAGGGACAGGAGCTAATGAAAAACTGTTTTTT.

The rearrangement uses TRBV11-2 and TRBJ2-1; tentative D call: TRBD2 (6 bases). V lost 1 base and J 5 bases, leaving 12 bases between the germline ends. The CDR3 spans 15 residues. The germline gives CDR1 SGHAT, CDR2 FQNNGV. For the CDR3, the DNA is TGTGCCAGCAGCTTAGTTGGCAGGAGGGACAATGAGCAGTTCTTC. Protein product: CASSLVGRRDNEQFF.

The chain employs TRBV2 and TRBJ2-5; D is tentatively TRBD1 or TRBD2 (6 bases each). This CDR3 is built from 17 residues. Germline assignment: CDR1 SNHLY and CDR2 FYNNEI. V dropped 8 bases and J dropped 5 bases, with 27 bases sitting between them. The CDR3 region is CASRGLRGDSPRETQYF. The CDR3 DNA is TGTGCCAGCCGTGGGCTAAGGGGGGACTCCCCCCGGGAGACCCAGTACTTC.

V and J are TRBV2 and TRBJ1-5, with D uncertain. This CDR3 contains 12 residues. The V end was cut by 8 bases, the J end by 5 bases, with 10 bases between. CDR1 is SNHLY, CDR2 FYNNEI, per germline. The CDR3 loop reads CASGPPDQPQHF. The CDR3 DNA sequence: TGTGCCAGCGGGCCTCCTGATCAGCCCCAGCATTTT.

The rearrangement uses TRBV13 and TRBJ2-1, with 9 bases that match TRBD2. The CDR3 runs to 16 residues. Germline CDR1 and CDR2: PRHDT and FYEKMQ (reference sequence). Trimming cost V 5 bases and J 8 bases; bases outside gene matches: 13. The chain's CDR3 is CASSTRLAEWIDEQFF. In DNA form, the CDR3 reads TGTGCCAGCAGCACTCGACTAGCGGAATGGATAGATGAGCAGTTCTTC.

The chain recombines TRBV14 with TRBJ2-7; D uncertain. V was pared by 0 bases and J by 2 bases, with 17 bases between. CDR1 SGHDN and CDR2 FVKESK come from the germline V gene. This CDR3 has 17 amino acids. In DNA, the CDR3 is TGTGCCAGCAGCCAAGATGAAGAAGTGTCGAACACCTACGAGCAGTACTTC. Translation gives CASSQDEEVSNTYEQYF.

The V gene is TRBV7-6, the J gene TRBJ2-7; TRBD1 matches at 8 bases. Germline V gene lookup returns CDR1 SGHVS and CDR2 FNYEAQ. Losses at the gene ends were 5 bases for V and 2 bases for J; bases not matched to a gene: 5. The CDR3 has 14 amino acids. DNA for the CDR3: TGTGCCAGCAGCGCCGGGACAGGAGCCTACGAGCAGTACTTC. It specifies CASSAGTGAYEQYF.

The chain links TRBV12-5 to TRBJ2-7; D could derive from TRBD1 or TRBD2 (5 bases each). Germline-derived CDR1 and CDR2 are LGHNT and FRNRAP. This CDR3 region has 13 residues. V lost 9 bases to trimming and J lost 0 bases, with 12 bases between them. In DNA form, the CDR3 reads TGTGCTAGCAAAAGGGACGACTCCTACGAGCAGTACTTC. Its protein is CASKRDDSYEQYF.

The CDR3 DNA reads TGTGCCAGCAGTCCAGGAACAGGGGGAACGGACACTGAAGCTTTCTTT. Translated: CASSPGTGGTDTEAFF. This chain joins TRBV2 and TRBJ1-1; 8 bases align to TRBD1. Germline V gene lookup returns CDR1 SNHLY and CDR2 FYNNEI. This CDR3 contains 16 residues. With 5 bases clipped from V and 3 bases from J, the junction kept 11 bases outside the gene matches.

The V gene is TRBV21-1, the J gene TRBJ2-7; the D segment call TRBD1 is taken from the table without a DNA check. TRBV21-1 is a known pseudogene. The CDR3 is 15 amino acids. CDR3 DNA sequence: TGTGCCAGCAGCAAAGCGCTGGCAGATACCTACGAGCAGTACTTC. This gives the protein CASSKALADTYEQYF.

The V and J genes are TRBV29-1 and TRBJ1-1; D not certain. The CDR3 is made up of 13 amino acids. Germline V CDR1 and CDR2: SQVTM, ANQGSEA. Trimming shortened V by 0 bases and J by 0 bases, and 5 bases separated the two germline ends. The CDR3 nucleotides are TGCAGCGTTGAAGAAGGACTGAACACTGAAGCTTTCTTT. Its translation: CSVEEGLNTEAFF.

V gene TRBV7-8 combines with J gene TRBJ2-1, with D perhaps matching TRBD1 (6 bases). Germline lookup yields CDR1 SGHVS and CDR2 FQNEAQ. The CDR3 extends over 15 amino acids. V was shortened by 6 bases and J by 4 bases, with 16 bases between the two germline ends. The CDR3 loop reads CASRPTDSPYNEQFF. The CDR3 nucleotides are TGTGCCAGCAGACCCACGGACAGTCCATACAATGAGCAGTTCTTC. Full variable domain (missing parts from reference TRBV7-8 and TRBJ2-1): GAGVSQSPRYKVAKRGQDVALRCDPISGHVSLFWYQQALGQGPEFLTYFQNEAQLDKSGLPSDRFFAERPEGSVSTLKIQRTQQEDSAVYLCASRPTDSPYNEQFFGPGTRLTVL.